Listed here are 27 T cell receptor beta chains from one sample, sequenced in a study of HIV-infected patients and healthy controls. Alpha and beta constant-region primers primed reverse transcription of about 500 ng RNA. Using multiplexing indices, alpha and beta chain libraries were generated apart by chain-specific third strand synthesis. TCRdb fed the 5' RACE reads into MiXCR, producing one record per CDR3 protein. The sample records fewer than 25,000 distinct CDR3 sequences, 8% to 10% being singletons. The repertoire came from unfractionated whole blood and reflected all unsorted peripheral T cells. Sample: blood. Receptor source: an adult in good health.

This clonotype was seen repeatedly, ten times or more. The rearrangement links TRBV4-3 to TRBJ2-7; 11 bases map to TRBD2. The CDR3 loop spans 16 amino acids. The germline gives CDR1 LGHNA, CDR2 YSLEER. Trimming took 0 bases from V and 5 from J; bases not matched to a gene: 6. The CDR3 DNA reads TGCGCCAGCAGCCAAGATTTTACTAGCGGGGGTGACGAGCAGTACTTC. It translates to CASSQDFTSGGDEQYF.

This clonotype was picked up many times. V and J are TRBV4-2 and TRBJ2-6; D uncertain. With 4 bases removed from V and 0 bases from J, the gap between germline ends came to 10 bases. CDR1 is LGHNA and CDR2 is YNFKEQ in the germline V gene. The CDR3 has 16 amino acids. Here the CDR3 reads CASSLDQNSGANVLTF. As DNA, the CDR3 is TGTGCCAGCAGCCTAGATCAAAACTCTGGGGCCAACGTCCTGACTTTC.

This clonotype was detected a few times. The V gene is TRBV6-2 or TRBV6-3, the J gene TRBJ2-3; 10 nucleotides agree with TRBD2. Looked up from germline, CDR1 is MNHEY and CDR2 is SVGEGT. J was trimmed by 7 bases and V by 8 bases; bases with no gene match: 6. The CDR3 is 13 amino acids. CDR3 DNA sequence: TGTGCCAGCGGCCCTAGCGGGAGTAATACGCAGTATTTT. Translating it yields CASGPSGSNTQYF.

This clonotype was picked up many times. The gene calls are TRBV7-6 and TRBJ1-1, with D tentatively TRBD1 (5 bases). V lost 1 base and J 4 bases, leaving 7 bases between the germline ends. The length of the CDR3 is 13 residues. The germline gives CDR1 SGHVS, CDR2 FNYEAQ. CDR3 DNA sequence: TGTGCCAGCAGCTTAGGGGGGGTCACTGAAGCTTTCTTT. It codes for CASSLGGVTEAFF.

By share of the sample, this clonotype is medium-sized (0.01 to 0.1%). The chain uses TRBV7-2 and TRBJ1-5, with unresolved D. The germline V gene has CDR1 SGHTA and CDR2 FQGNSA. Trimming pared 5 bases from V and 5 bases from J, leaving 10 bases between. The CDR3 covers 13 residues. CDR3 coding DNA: TGTGCCAGCAGCCCGTCCGGGTATCAGCCCCAGCATTTT. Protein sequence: CASSPSGYQPQHF.

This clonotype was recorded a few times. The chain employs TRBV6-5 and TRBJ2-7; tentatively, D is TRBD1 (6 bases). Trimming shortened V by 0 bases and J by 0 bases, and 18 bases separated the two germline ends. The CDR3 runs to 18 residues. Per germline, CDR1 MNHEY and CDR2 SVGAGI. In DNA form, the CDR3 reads TGTGCCAGCAGTTACTCAGGGCTCCGGGACAAACACTCCTACGAGCAGTACTTC. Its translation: CASSYSGLRDKHSYEQYF.

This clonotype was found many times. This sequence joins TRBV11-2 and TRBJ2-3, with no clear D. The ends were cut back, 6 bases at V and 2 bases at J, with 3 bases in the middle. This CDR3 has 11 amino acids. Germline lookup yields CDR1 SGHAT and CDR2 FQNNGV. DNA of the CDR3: TGTGCCAGCAGGATCACAGATACGCAGTATTTT. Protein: CASRITDTQYF.

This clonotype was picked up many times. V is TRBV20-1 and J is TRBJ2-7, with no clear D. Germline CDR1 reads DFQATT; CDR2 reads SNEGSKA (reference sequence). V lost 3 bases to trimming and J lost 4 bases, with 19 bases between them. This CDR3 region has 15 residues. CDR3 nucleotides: TGCAGTGCTAGTCAGGACCTGAACTCGGGTTACGAGCAGTACTTC. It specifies CSASQDLNSGYEQYF.

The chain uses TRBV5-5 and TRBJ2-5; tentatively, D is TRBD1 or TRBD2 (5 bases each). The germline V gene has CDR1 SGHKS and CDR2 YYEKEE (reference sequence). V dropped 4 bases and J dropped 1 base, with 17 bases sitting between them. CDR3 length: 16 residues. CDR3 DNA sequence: TGTGCCAGCAGCACGGCCGAGAGGGGTTCCCAAGAGACCCAGTACTTC. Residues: CASSTAERGSQETQYF. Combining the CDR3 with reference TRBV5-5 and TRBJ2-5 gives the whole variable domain DAGVTQSPTHLIKTRGQQVTLRCSPISGHKSVSWYQQVLGQGPQFIFQYYEKEERGRGNFPDRFSARQFPNYSSELNVNALLLGDSALYLCASSTAERGSQETQYFGPGTRLLVL.

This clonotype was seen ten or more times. Written as DNA, the CDR3 is TGTGCCAGCGGCCGGGACAACTCCTACGAGCAGTACTTC. Translated, it gives CASGRDNSYEQYF. J is TRBJ2-7 and V is TRBV2, with D maybe TRBD1 (6 bases). Trimming shortened V by 8 bases and J by 0 bases, and 11 bases separated the two germline ends. The CDR3 consists of 13 residues. Germline V gene data show CDR1 as SNHLY and CDR2 as FYNNEI.

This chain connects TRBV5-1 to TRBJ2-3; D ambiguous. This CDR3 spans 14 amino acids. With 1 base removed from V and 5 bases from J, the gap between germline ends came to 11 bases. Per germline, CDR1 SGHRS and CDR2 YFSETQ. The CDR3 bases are TGCGCCAGCAGCTTGTCGGGTTATCGAGATACGCAGTATTTT. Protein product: CASSLSGYRDTQYF.

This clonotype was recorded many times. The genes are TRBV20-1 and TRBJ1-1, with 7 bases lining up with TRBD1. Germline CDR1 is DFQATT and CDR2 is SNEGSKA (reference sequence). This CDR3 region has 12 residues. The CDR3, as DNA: TGCAGAGTGGATAAGGGGGCCACTGAAGCTTTCTTT. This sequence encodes CRVDKGATEAFF.

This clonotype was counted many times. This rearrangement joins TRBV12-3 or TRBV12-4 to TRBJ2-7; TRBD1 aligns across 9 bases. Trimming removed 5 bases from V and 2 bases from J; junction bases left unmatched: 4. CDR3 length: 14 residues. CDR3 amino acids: CASSLRQGAYEQYF. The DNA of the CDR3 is TGTGCCAGCAGTCTCCGACAGGGGGCCTACGAGCAGTACTTC.

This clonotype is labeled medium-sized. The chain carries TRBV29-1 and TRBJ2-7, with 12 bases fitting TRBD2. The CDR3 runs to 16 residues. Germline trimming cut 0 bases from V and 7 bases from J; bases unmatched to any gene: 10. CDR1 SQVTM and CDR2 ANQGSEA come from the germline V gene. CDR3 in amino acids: CSVEELTTSGSLEQYF. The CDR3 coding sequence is TGCAGCGTTGAAGAGCTAACGACTAGCGGGAGTTTGGAGCAGTACTTC.

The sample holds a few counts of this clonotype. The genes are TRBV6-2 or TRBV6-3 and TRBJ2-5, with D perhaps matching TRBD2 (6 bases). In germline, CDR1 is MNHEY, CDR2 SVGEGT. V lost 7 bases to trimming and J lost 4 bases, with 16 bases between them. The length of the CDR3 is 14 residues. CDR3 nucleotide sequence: TGTGCCAGCAATGGTGCGGGGACGGTAGAGACCCAGTACTTC. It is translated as CASNGAGTVETQYF.

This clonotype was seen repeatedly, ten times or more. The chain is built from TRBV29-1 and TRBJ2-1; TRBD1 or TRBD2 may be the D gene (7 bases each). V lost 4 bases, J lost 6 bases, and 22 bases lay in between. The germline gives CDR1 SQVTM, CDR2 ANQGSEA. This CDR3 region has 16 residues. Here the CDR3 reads CSVVRGLAAIRNEQFF. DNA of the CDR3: TGCAGCGTTGTGAGGGGGCTAGCGGCGATTCGCAATGAGCAGTTCTTC.

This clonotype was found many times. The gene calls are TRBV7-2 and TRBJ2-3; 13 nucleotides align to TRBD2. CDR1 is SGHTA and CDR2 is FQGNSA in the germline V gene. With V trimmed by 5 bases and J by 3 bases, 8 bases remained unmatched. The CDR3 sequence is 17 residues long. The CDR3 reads CASSGQGTSGTTDTQYF. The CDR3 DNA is TGTGCCAGCAGCGGGCAAGGGACTAGCGGGACAACAGATACGCAGTATTTT.

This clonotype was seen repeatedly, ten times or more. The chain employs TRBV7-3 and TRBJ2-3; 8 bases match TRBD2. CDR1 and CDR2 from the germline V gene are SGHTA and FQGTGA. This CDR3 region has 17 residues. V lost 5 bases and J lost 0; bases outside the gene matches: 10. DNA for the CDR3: TGTGCCAGCAGCATAGGACCTATAGCGGGGAGCACAGATACGCAGTATTTT. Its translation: CASSIGPIAGSTDTQYF. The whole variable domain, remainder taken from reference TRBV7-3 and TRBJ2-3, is GAGVSQTPSNKVTEKGKYVELRCDPISGHTALYWYRQSLGQGPEFLIYFQGTGAADDSGLPNDRFFAVRPEGSVSTLKIQRTERGDSAVYLCASSIGPIAGSTDTQYFGPGTRLTVL.

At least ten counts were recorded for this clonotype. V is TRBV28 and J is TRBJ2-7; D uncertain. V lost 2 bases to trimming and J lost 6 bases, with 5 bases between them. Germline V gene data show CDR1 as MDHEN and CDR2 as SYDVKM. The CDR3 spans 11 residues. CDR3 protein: CASSLGPEQYF. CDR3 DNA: TGTGCCAGCAGTTTAGGGCCCGAGCAGTACTTC.

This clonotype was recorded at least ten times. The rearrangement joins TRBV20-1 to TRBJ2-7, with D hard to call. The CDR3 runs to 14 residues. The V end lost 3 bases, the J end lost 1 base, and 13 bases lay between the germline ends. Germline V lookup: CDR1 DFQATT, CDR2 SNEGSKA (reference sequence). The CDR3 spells CSARYTALSYEQYF. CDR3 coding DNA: TGCAGTGCTAGGTATACAGCTCTATCCTACGAGCAGTACTTC.

In nucleotides, the CDR3 is TGTGCCAGCAGCCCAAGAGGGGTTTCTCAGCCCCAGCATTTT. Its translation is CASSPRGVSQPQHF. The J gene is TRBJ1-5, the V gene TRBV3-1; D might be TRBD1 (5 bases). The CDR3 runs to 14 residues. In germline, CDR1 is LGHDT, CDR2 YNNKEL (reference sequence). The V end was cut by 4 bases, the J end by 6 bases, with 13 bases between.

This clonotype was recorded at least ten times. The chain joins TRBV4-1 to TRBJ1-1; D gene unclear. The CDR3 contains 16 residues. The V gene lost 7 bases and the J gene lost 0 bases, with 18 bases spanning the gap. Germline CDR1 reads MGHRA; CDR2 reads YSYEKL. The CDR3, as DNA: TGCGCCAGCACCCCTCTAACGACGGGGATGAACACTGAAGCTTTCTTT. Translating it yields CASTPLTTGMNTEAFF.

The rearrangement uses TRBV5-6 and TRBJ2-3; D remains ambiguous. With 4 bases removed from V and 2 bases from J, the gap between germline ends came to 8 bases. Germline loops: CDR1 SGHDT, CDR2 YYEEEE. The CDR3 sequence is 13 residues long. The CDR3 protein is CASSRYNTDTQYF. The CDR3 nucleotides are TGTGCCAGCAGCCGTTACAACACAGATACGCAGTATTTT.

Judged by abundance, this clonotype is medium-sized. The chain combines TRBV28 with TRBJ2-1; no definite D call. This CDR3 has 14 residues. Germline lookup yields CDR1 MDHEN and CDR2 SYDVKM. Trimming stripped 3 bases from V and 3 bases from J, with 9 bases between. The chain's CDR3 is CASSFVSNYNEQFF. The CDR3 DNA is TGTGCCAGCAGTTTTGTGTCTAACTACAATGAGCAGTTCTTC.

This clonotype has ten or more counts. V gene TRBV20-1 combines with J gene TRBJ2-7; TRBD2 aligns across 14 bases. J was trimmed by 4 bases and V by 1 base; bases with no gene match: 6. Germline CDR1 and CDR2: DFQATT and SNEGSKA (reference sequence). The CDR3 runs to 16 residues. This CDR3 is CSARGTSGRSTYEQYF. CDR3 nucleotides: TGCAGTGCTAGAGGGACTAGCGGGAGGAGTACTTACGAGCAGTACTTC.

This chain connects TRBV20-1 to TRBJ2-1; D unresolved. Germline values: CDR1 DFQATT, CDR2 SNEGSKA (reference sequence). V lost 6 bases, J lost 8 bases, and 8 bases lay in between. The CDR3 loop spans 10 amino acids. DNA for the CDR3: TGCAGTGCCATCAAGGATGAGCAGTTCTTC. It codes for CSAIKDEQFF.

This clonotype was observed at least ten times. CDR3 bases: TGTGCCAGCAGTGACGCAGGGGGCACCGGGGAGCTGTTTTTT. Protein sequence: CASSDAGGTGELFF. V and J are TRBV6-4 and TRBJ2-2; 7 bases are a match to TRBD1. The CDR3 sequence is 14 residues long. The V gene's germline CDR1 is MRHNA and CDR2 SNTAGT. Trimming cost V 2 bases and J 4 bases; bases outside gene matches: 1.